Listed below are T cell receptor beta chains from one sample, sequenced in a study of T cell changes during pregnancy in multiple sclerosis. Profiling relied on immunoSEQ multiplex PCR, and the TCRdb table lists in-frame clones only, not all of them. This sample has approximately 50,000 clones; roughly nine tenths occur once, and the top ten carry about 10%. This specimen consisted of CD8+ T cells from peripheral blood mononuclear cells, obtained after pregnancy. These receptors came from a female donor with multiple sclerosis, enrolled in a pregnancy study. The CDR3 runs from the conserved cysteine through the conserved F or W. Fields, in order: V gene, D gene, clone size, J gene, CDR3 length, CDR3 protein, CDR3 DNA. D genes are given only for firm matches. Expanded clones get a size class; other rows say once, few or many, or leave the size out.

v_gene: TRBV5-1; d_gene: TRBD2; abundance: NA; j_gene: TRBJ2-7; len: 14; CDR3aa: CASSLTSGDYEQYF; CDR3nt: TGCGCCAGCAGCTTGACTAGCGGGGACTACGAGCAGTACTTC
v_gene: TRBV19; d_gene: NA; abundance: NA; j_gene: TRBJ1-1; len: 12; CDR3aa: CASSKVGREAFF; CDR3nt: TGTGCCAGTAGTAAGGTCGGCAGGGAAGCTTTCTTT
v_gene: TRBV2; d_gene: TRBD1; abundance: NA; j_gene: TRBJ2-6; len: 19; CDR3aa: CAINTLMDRGLSGANVLTF; CDR3nt: TGTGCCATTAACACCCTGATGGACAGGGGGCTCTCTGGGGCCAACGTCCTGACTTTC
v_gene: TRBV19; d_gene: TRBD1; abundance: NA; j_gene: TRBJ1-6; len: 18; CDR3aa: CASNLQGRSGLRNSPLHF; CDR3nt: TGTGCCAGTAACCTACAGGGGAGGTCCGGTTTAAGGAATTCACCCCTCCACTTT
v_gene: TRBV6-1; d_gene: NA; abundance: NA; j_gene: TRBJ1-3; len: 16; CDR3aa: CASSEMGGAGGNTIYF; CDR3nt: TGTGCCAGCAGTGAAATGGGGGGAGCAGGTGGAAACACCATATATTTT
v_gene: TRBV19; d_gene: NA; abundance: NA; j_gene: TRBJ1-3; len: 15; CDR3aa: CASSIVNAVGNTIYF; CDR3nt: TGTGCCAGTAGTATCGTTAACGCAGTCGGAAACACCATATATTTT
v_gene: TRBV5-1; d_gene: NA; abundance: NA; j_gene: TRBJ2-1; len: 14; CDR3aa: CASSWTTGQDEQFF; CDR3nt: TGCGCCAGCAGCTGGACTACCGGGCAGGATGAGCAGTTCTTC
v_gene: TRBV6-1; d_gene: TRBD1; abundance: NA; j_gene: TRBJ1-5; len: 16; CDR3aa: CASSDVAGQGNQPQHF; CDR3nt: TGTGCCAGCAGTGATGTGGCGGGACAGGGGAATCAGCCCCAGCATTTT
v_gene: TRBV11-3; d_gene: NA; abundance: NA; j_gene: TRBJ1-1; len: 13; CDR3aa: CASSSTGYTEAFF; CDR3nt: TGTGCCAGCAGCTCAACAGGGTACACTGAAGCTTTCTTT
v_gene: TRBV6-1; d_gene: NA; abundance: NA; j_gene: TRBJ1-3; len: 13; CDR3aa: CASSEQGGNTIYF; CDR3nt: TGTGCCAGCAGTGAACAGGGCGGAAACACCATATATTTT
v_gene: TRBV7-2; d_gene: NA; abundance: NA; j_gene: TRBJ1-1; len: 13; CDR3aa: CASTSWGGTEAFF; CDR3nt: TGTGCCAGCACAAGTTGGGGGGGCACTGAAGCTTTCTTT
v_gene: TRBV5-8; d_gene: TRBD1; abundance: NA; j_gene: TRBJ1-2; len: 16; CDR3aa: CASSSDDRELTDGYTF; CDR3nt: TGTGCCAGCAGCTCGGACGACAGGGAACTTACCGATGGCTACACCTTC
v_gene: TRBV7-9; d_gene: NA; abundance: NA; j_gene: TRBJ2-7; len: 11; CDR3aa: CASSLANEQYF; CDR3nt: TGTGCCAGCAGCTTAGCTAACGAGCAGTACTTC
v_gene: TRBV9; d_gene: TRBD2; abundance: NA; j_gene: TRBJ2-1; len: 15; CDR3aa: CASSVGGGGYNEQFF; CDR3nt: TGTGCCAGCAGCGTCGGCGGGGGGGGTTACAATGAGCAGTTCTTC
v_gene: TRBV29-1; d_gene: TRBD1; abundance: NA; j_gene: TRBJ2-2; len: 17; CDR3aa: CSVLILTGESNTGELFF; CDR3nt: TGCAGCGTTCTAATTTTAACAGGGGAATCGAACACCGGGGAGCTGTTTTTT
v_gene: TRBV19; d_gene: TRBD1; abundance: NA; j_gene: TRBJ1-1; len: 14; CDR3aa: CASTPGQVGTEAFF; CDR3nt: TGTGCCAGTACCCCGGGACAGGTAGGGACTGAAGCTTTCTTT
v_gene: TRBV7-9; d_gene: TRBD1; abundance: NA; j_gene: TRBJ2-7; len: 16; CDR3aa: CASSQDRDRPSYEQYF; CDR3nt: TGTGCCAGCAGCCAAGACCGGGACAGGCCCTCCTACGAGCAGTACTTC
v_gene: TRBV28; d_gene: NA; abundance: NA; j_gene: TRBJ2-7; len: 14; CDR3aa: CASRMPGGINEQYF; CDR3nt: TGTGCCAGCAGGATGCCGGGGGGCATCAACGAGCAGTACTTC
v_gene: TRBV6-5; d_gene: NA; abundance: once; j_gene: TRBJ2-2; len: 12; CDR3aa: CASRQGLGELFF; CDR3nt: TGTGCCAGCAGGCAGGGGCTCGGGGAGCTGTTTTTT
v_gene: TRBV6-1; d_gene: NA; abundance: NA; j_gene: TRBJ1-4; len: 18; CDR3aa: CASSEVGRERGSNEKLFF; CDR3nt: TGTGCCAGCAGTGAAGTGGGGCGGGAAAGGGGCTCTAATGAAAAACTGTTTTTT
v_gene: TRBV7-3; d_gene: TRBD1; abundance: NA; j_gene: TRBJ1-1; len: 18; CDR3aa: CASSAMLPGTAMNTEAFF; CDR3nt: TGTGCCAGCAGCGCAATGTTGCCTGGGACAGCAATGAACACTGAAGCTTTCTTT
v_gene: TRBV19; d_gene: NA; abundance: NA; j_gene: TRBJ1-5; len: 13; CDR3aa: CASRQGFNQPQHF; CDR3nt: TGTGCCAGTAGGCAGGGGTTCAATCAGCCCCAGCATTTT
v_gene: TRBV19; d_gene: TRBD1; abundance: few; j_gene: TRBJ1-2; len: 15; CDR3aa: CASSISSTGVYGYTF; CDR3nt: TGTGCCAGTAGTATCTCGAGCACAGGGGTTTATGGCTACACCTTC
v_gene: TRBV19; d_gene: NA; abundance: NA; j_gene: TRBJ1-1; len: 12; CDR3aa: CASSQVGTEAFF; CDR3nt: TGTGCCAGTAGTCAGGTGGGCACTGAAGCTTTCTTT
v_gene: TRBV9; d_gene: NA; abundance: NA; j_gene: TRBJ2-7; len: 14; CDR3aa: CASSESGNSYEQYF; CDR3nt: TGTGCCAGCAGCGAGTCGGGGAACTCCTACGAGCAGTACTTC
v_gene: TRBV13; d_gene: TRBD2; abundance: NA; j_gene: TRBJ2-1; len: 14; CDR3aa: CASSLGTGGYEQFF; CDR3nt: TGTGCCAGCAGCTTAGGTACGGGGGGGTATGAGCAGTTCTTC
v_gene: TRBV7-3; d_gene: TRBD2; abundance: NA; j_gene: TRBJ2-5; len: 16; CDR3aa: CASSSGLAEAEETQYF; CDR3nt: TGTGCCAGCAGCTCAGGACTAGCGGAGGCGGAAGAGACCCAGTACTTC
v_gene: TRBV9; d_gene: TRBD2; abundance: NA; j_gene: TRBJ2-3; len: 17; CDR3aa: CASSSRLAGDAADTQYF; CDR3nt: TGTGCCAGCAGCTCCCGACTAGCGGGGGACGCCGCAGATACGCAGTATTTT
v_gene: TRBV7-9; d_gene: NA; abundance: NA; j_gene: TRBJ1-1; len: 13; CDR3aa: CASSFVLGGEAFF; CDR3nt: TGTGCCAGCAGCTTTGTGTTGGGAGGTGAAGCTTTCTTT
v_gene: TRBV25-1; d_gene: NA; abundance: NA; j_gene: TRBJ2-5; len: 16; CDR3aa: CASSELWAGAQETQYF; CDR3nt: TGTGCCAGCAGTGAATTGTGGGCGGGGGCCCAAGAGACCCAGTACTTC
v_gene: TRBV5-6; d_gene: NA; abundance: NA; j_gene: TRBJ1-1; len: 12; CDR3aa: CASSYQGSEAFF; CDR3nt: TGTGCCAGCAGCTACCAGGGTTCGGAAGCTTTCTTT
v_gene: TRBV30; d_gene: TRBD2; abundance: NA; j_gene: TRBJ2-5; len: 13; CDR3aa: CAWSLAGEETQYF; CDR3nt: TGTGCCTGGAGTCTAGCGGGGGAGGAGACCCAGTACTTC
v_gene: TRBV6-1; d_gene: TRBD2; abundance: NA; j_gene: TRBJ2-7; len: 15; CDR3aa: CASSEILAGLYEQYF; CDR3nt: TGTGCCAGCAGTGAGATACTAGCGGGTTTGTACGAGCAGTACTTC
v_gene: TRBV6-5; d_gene: NA; abundance: NA; j_gene: TRBJ1-1; len: 15; CDR3aa: CASSYAGLVDTEAFF; CDR3nt: TGTGCCAGCAGTTACGCAGGGTTGGTGGACACTGAAGCTTTCTTT
v_gene: TRBV11-2; d_gene: NA; abundance: NA; j_gene: TRBJ1-2; len: 15; CDR3aa: CASSLASTTHYGYTF; CDR3nt: TGTGCCAGCAGCTTAGCATCTACCACCCACTATGGCTACACCTTC
v_gene: TRBV10-2; d_gene: NA; abundance: NA; j_gene: TRBJ1-2; len: 11; CDR3aa: CASSDGVGYTF; CDR3nt: TGCGCCAGCAGTGACGGGGTTGGCTACACCTTC
v_gene: TRBV5-4; d_gene: NA; abundance: NA; j_gene: TRBJ2-3; len: 16; CDR3aa: CASSPAGTASTDTQYF; CDR3nt: TGTGCCAGCAGCCCCGCGGGGACCGCTAGCACAGATACGCAGTATTTT
v_gene: TRBV5-6; d_gene: NA; abundance: NA; j_gene: TRBJ2-7; len: 13; CDR3aa: CASSLTGNYEQYF; CDR3nt: TGTGCCAGCAGCTTGACAGGGAACTACGAGCAGTACTTC
v_gene: TRBV27; d_gene: NA; abundance: NA; j_gene: TRBJ1-1; len: 14; CDR3aa: CASSLELGNTEAFF; CDR3nt: TGTGCCAGCAGTTTAGAACTCGGGAACACTGAAGCTTTCTTT
v_gene: TRBV29-1; d_gene: NA; abundance: few; j_gene: TRBJ1-1; len: 10; CDR3aa: CSGLSGDCFF; CDR3nt: TGCAGCGGACTTTCCGGGGACTGCTTCTTT
v_gene: TRBV16; d_gene: TRBD1; abundance: NA; j_gene: TRBJ1-2; len: 14; CDR3aa: CASSTGDSTYGYTF; CDR3nt: TGTGCCAGCAGTACAGGGGACTCTACCTATGGCTACACCTTC
v_gene: TRBV4-1; d_gene: NA; abundance: NA; j_gene: TRBJ2-5; len: 13; CDR3aa: CASSQDHWETQYF; CDR3nt: TGCGCCAGCAGCCAAGATCACTGGGAGACCCAGTACTTC
v_gene: TRBV18; d_gene: NA; abundance: NA; j_gene: TRBJ1-4; len: 15; CDR3aa: CASSPPRLGGEKLFF; CDR3nt: TGTGCCAGCTCACCACCCCGACTGGGCGGGGAAAAACTGTTTTTT
v_gene: TRBV16; d_gene: NA; abundance: NA; j_gene: TRBJ2-5; len: 14; CDR3aa: CASSHGQGEETQYF; CDR3nt: TGTGCCAGCAGCCATGGACAAGGGGAAGAGACCCAGTACTTC
v_gene: TRBV5-4; d_gene: TRBD2; abundance: NA; j_gene: TRBJ2-3; len: 15; CDR3aa: CASSLTSGGTDTQYF; CDR3nt: TGTGCCAGCAGCTTGACTAGCGGGGGCACAGATACGCAGTATTTT
v_gene: TRBV7-2; d_gene: TRBD2; abundance: NA; j_gene: TRBJ2-1; len: 19; CDR3aa: CASSPAQVTSGGSYNEQFF; CDR3nt: TGTGCCAGCAGCCCAGCCCAAGTGACTAGCGGGGGGTCATACAATGAGCAGTTCTTC
v_gene: TRBV9; d_gene: NA; abundance: NA; j_gene: TRBJ1-5; len: 17; CDR3aa: CASSVRNNRGKNQPQHF; CDR3nt: TGTGCCAGCAGCGTACGTAATAACCGGGGGAAAAATCAGCCCCAGCATTTT
v_gene: TRBV15; d_gene: TRBD1; abundance: NA; j_gene: TRBJ1-1; len: 19; CDR3aa: CATSSGWTGVNFMNTEAFF; CDR3nt: TGTGCCACCAGCAGCGGTTGGACAGGGGTGAATTTCATGAACACTGAAGCTTTCTTT
v_gene: TRBV25-1; d_gene: NA; abundance: once; j_gene: TRBJ2-1; len: 16; CDR3aa: CASSEYFGTTYNEQFF; CDR3nt: TGTGCCAGCAGTGAATACTTCGGGACAACCTACAATGAGCAGTTCTTC
v_gene: TRBV28; d_gene: NA; abundance: NA; j_gene: TRBJ2-1; len: 13; CDR3aa: CASRLVDFNEQFF; CDR3nt: TGTGCCAGCAGGCTAGTAGATTTCAATGAGCAGTTCTTC
v_gene: TRBV9; d_gene: TRBD1; abundance: NA; j_gene: TRBJ1-4; len: 15; CDR3aa: CASSVGGGHNEKLFF; CDR3nt: TGTGCCAGCAGCGTAGGAGGGGGCCATAATGAAAAACTGTTTTTT
v_gene: TRBV2; d_gene: NA; abundance: few; j_gene: TRBJ2-7; len: 12; CDR3aa: CASSDSSYEQYF; CDR3nt: TGTGCCAGCAGTGACAGCTCCTACGAGCAGTACTTC
v_gene: TRBV19; d_gene: TRBD2; abundance: NA; j_gene: TRBJ2-1; len: 15; CDR3aa: CASTEPGLGRNEQFF; CDR3nt: TGTGCCAGTACCGAGCCGGGACTAGGACGAAATGAGCAGTTCTTC
v_gene: TRBV9; d_gene: TRBD1; abundance: once; j_gene: TRBJ2-7; len: 14; CDR3aa: CASSVGDRVYEQYF; CDR3nt: TGTGCCAGCAGCGTAGGGGACAGGGTCTACGAGCAGTACTTC
v_gene: TRBV4-1; d_gene: NA; abundance: NA; j_gene: TRBJ2-7; len: 16; CDR3aa: CASSPGWGGPTYEQYF; CDR3nt: TGCGCCAGCAGCCCTGGGTGGGGGGGGCCCACCTACGAGCAGTACTTC
v_gene: TRBV27; d_gene: NA; abundance: NA; j_gene: TRBJ2-3; len: 14; CDR3aa: CASSLGASTDTQYF; CDR3nt: TGTGCCAGCAGTTTAGGGGCTAGCACAGATACGCAGTATTTT
v_gene: TRBV6-6; d_gene: TRBD2; abundance: once; j_gene: TRBJ2-3; len: 15; CDR3aa: CASSLGLAASDTQYF; CDR3nt: TGTGCCAGCAGTTTGGGACTAGCGGCCTCAGATACGCAGTATTTT